The clone carrying this T cell receptor beta chain was detected a few times. The antigen remains undetermined. In TCRdb, the 5' RACE reads were re-called with MiXCR into one record per CDR3 protein. Of about 90,000 distinct CDR3 sequences in the sample, around 16% were seen once. This entry comes from a study of T-cell memory formation after mild COVID-19. General study points: Pre-infection memory contained some responding clones, which suggested that cross-reactive memory had joined.

The sequence came from a man younger than 30 who had mild COVID-19 (a few samples of this study predate the infection). Cell type and time point are not known. Input material: PBMCs or a T cell subset sorted from them (not recorded which).

The CDR3 DNA reads as TGTGCCAGCAGCTCGACTTGGTGGGGCACAGATACGCAGTATTTT. It is translated as CASSSTWWGTDTQYF. V gene TRBV7-9 combines with J gene TRBJ2-3; unclear D gene. Trimming shortened V by 4 bases and J by 1 base, and 12 bases separated the two germline ends. The V gene's germline CDR1 is SEHNR and CDR2 FQNEAQ (reference sequence). The CDR3 loop spans 15 amino acids.